The TCR beta chain under discussion was sequenced for a study of T cells in Graves' hyperthyroidism and ophthalmopathy. Looked up from germline, CDR1 is SGHNT and CDR2 is YYREEE (reference sequence). CDR3 length: 15 amino acids. Trimming removed 0 bases at V and 4 bases at J, with 13 bases between. RNA transcripts gave rise to amplified TCR beta CDR3 regions. An initial round of RT-PCR targeting the TCR CDR3 relied on the HTBI primer set. TCRdb independently ran MiXCR on the multiplex PCR reads; one entry per CDR3 protein. Found here are 300,000 to 400,000 distinct CDR3 sequences, over 15% of them singletons; the top ten hold 45% to 50%.

The TCR comes from a woman aged 45-59 years with Graves' hyperthyroidism. The V and J genes are TRBV5-4 and TRBJ2-5; D possibly corresponds to TRBD2 (6 bases). The sample taken for sequencing was blood. In DNA form, the CDR3 reads TGTGCCAGCAGCTTGGCCGGGACTGGAAGAGAGACCCAGTACTTC. This translates into CASSLAGTGRETQYF.